The 27 T cell receptor beta chains reported below all come from one sample, sequenced in a study of cytomegalovirus exposure and HLA in healthy donors. PCR involved 60 Vbeta and 13 Jbeta primers. Produced via immunoSEQ multiplex PCR; TCRdb's table is partial and in-frame only. Seen here are around 79,000 clones, over 60% observed once, and the top ten hold approximately 16%. Sequencing was carried out using PBMCs. The origin of the receptors is a woman aged 40 to 50 in good health and CMV-seropositive.

In this sample, this clone turned up once. The chain is built from TRBV15 and TRBJ2-1, with D possibly TRBD1 on 6 matching bases. The germline CDR1 and CDR2 sequences are LNHNV and YYDKDF (reference sequence). Trimming shortened V by 0 bases and J by 7 bases, and 16 bases separated the two germline ends. There are 16 residues in the CDR3. The CDR3 here is CATSRDGRGFGNEQFF. The CDR3 DNA sequence: TGTGCCACCAGCAGAGATGGTAGGGGGTTCGGTAATGAGCAGTTCTTC.

The rearrangement links TRBV19 to TRBJ2-3, with 13 positions matching TRBD2. The V segment lost 4 bases and the J segment 5 bases; nucleotides outside the gene matches: 6. The CDR3 spans 16 residues. CDR1 LNHDA and CDR2 SQIVND come from the germline V gene (reference sequence). The chain's CDR3 is CASSNLLAGGGDTQYF. CDR3 nucleotide sequence: TGTGCCAGTAGTAATTTACTAGCGGGAGGGGGAGATACGCAGTATTTT.

The chain couples TRBV12-5 to TRBJ1-6, with 7 bases identical to TRBD1. The CDR3 is made up of 16 amino acids. Germline CDR1 reads LGHNT; CDR2 reads FRNRAP. The J segment lost 7 bases and the V segment lost 2 bases, leaving 8 bases of the junction unmatched. The CDR3 DNA sequence: TGTGCTAGTGGTTTGTGGGACAGCCCAAAGAATTCACCCCTCCACTTT. Its translation is CASGLWDSPKNSPLHF. The full variable domain, rest sourced from reference TRBV12-5 and TRBJ1-6, is DARVTQTPRHKVTEMGQEVTMRCQPILGHNTVFWYRQTMMQGLELLAYFRNRAPLDDSGMPKDRFSAEMPDATLATLKIQPSEPRDSAVYFCASGLWDSPKNSPLHFGNGTRLTVT.

The chain combines TRBV6-5 with TRBJ2-7; 8 bases map to TRBD2. Germline V lookup: CDR1 MNHEY, CDR2 SVGAGI. The CDR3 extends over 12 amino acids. Trimming cost V 8 bases and J 2 bases; bases outside gene matches: 2. In DNA form, the CDR3 reads TGTGCCAGCCGGGGGGGAGCCTACGAGCAGTACTTC. Translation: CASRGGAYEQYF.

V usage is TRBV29-1 and J usage is TRBJ1-3; D perhaps matches TRBD1 (5 bases). CDR1 is SQVTM, CDR2 ANQGSEA, per germline. The ends were cut back, 6 bases at V and 0 bases at J, with 9 bases in the middle. The CDR3 contains 13 residues. The CDR3 coding sequence is TGCAGCGTCGGACACGTCTCTGGAAACACCATATATTTT. Amino acid sequence: CSVGHVSGNTIYF.

This clone was seen more than once but under ten times. The chain couples TRBV29-1 to TRBJ2-1; TRBD1 aligns across 7 bases. Germline V gene data show CDR1 as SQVTM and CDR2 as ANQGSEA. This CDR3 has 15 residues. J gave up 6 bases and V 7 bases, and 15 bases lay outside the gene matches. CDR3 coding DNA: TGCAGCGCGGCAATGACAGGGCCAATCCTCAATGAGCAGTTCTTC. Translating it yields CSAAMTGPILNEQFF.

The CDR3 loop is CSAPDGVWEYF. DNA of the CDR3: TGCAGTGCCCCGGACGGGGTTTGGGAGTACTTC. V usage is TRBV20-1 and J usage is TRBJ2-7; perhaps TRBD2 as D (5 bases). Trimming pared 6 bases from V and 11 bases from J, leaving 17 bases between. The CDR3 is made up of 11 amino acids. Germline V CDR1 and CDR2: DFQATT, SNEGSKA (reference sequence).

The J gene is TRBJ1-5, the V gene TRBV21-1; the D call of TRBD1 is as the table states it, not checked on the DNA. TRBV21-1 is marked as a pseudogene. This CDR3 region has 20 residues. This CDR3 reads CASSKKAGGTPLRGNQPQHF. DNA for the CDR3: TGTGCCAGCAGCAAAAAGGCAGGGGGCACGCCGCTTAGGGGCAATCAGCCCCAGCATTTT.

This chain joins TRBV19 and TRBJ2-6; a possible D gene is TRBD1 (6 bases). The V gene's germline CDR1 is LNHDA and CDR2 SQIVND (reference sequence). This CDR3 is built from 15 residues. Trimming cost V 6 bases and J 0 bases, with 9 bases left between them. The CDR3 DNA reads as TGTGCCAGTAGGGACAGAAGCTCTGGGGCCAACGTCCTGACTTTC. Translating gives CASRDRSSGANVLTF.

This sequence joins TRBV19 and TRBJ1-2, with a weak D call TRBD1 (5 bases). V was clipped by 1 base and J by 3 bases, with 9 bases between them. The CDR3 loop spans 14 amino acids. Germline loops: CDR1 LNHDA, CDR2 SQIVND (reference sequence). The CDR3 DNA reads as TGTGCCAGTAGTATAGGTCCCAGGGACTATGGCTACACCTTC. It is translated as CASSIGPRDYGYTF.

This clone showed up just a few times. The V gene is TRBV5-1, the J gene TRBJ2-7; tentative D call: TRBD1 (5 bases). The V end was cut by 4 bases, the J end by 2 bases, with 13 bases between. The CDR3 contains 14 residues. Germline V gene sequence: CDR1 SGHRS, CDR2 YFSETQ. The DNA for the CDR3 is TGCGCCAGCAGCGTTGGTGACAGCACCTACGAGCAGTACTTC. As protein: CASSVGDSTYEQYF.

The V gene is TRBV6-1, the J gene TRBJ2-7; 7 bases map to TRBD1. Germline V gene sequence: CDR1 MNHNS, CDR2 SASEGT. CDR3 size: 13 residues. Germline trimming cut 5 bases from V and 7 bases from J; bases unmatched to any gene: 8. The chain's CDR3 is CASSPRQGFEQYF. In nucleotides, the CDR3 is TGTGCCAGCAGTCCCCGACAGGGTTTTGAGCAGTACTTC.

This clone was counted only a few times. The chain couples TRBV5-1 to TRBJ1-5; 7 positions agree with TRBD1. Losses at the gene ends were 2 bases for V and 1 base for J; bases not matched to a gene: 3. This CDR3 is built from 15 residues. Germline V lookup: CDR1 SGHRS, CDR2 YFSETQ. CDR3 loop: CASSFATGSNQPQHF. For the CDR3, the DNA is TGCGCCAGCAGCTTCGCGACAGGGAGCAATCAGCCCCAGCATTTT.

V gene TRBV27 combines with J gene TRBJ2-2; D possibly corresponds to TRBD2 (6 bases). This CDR3 has 15 amino acids. Germline V gene lookup returns CDR1 MNHEY and CDR2 SMNVEV (reference sequence). V gave up 5 bases and J gave up 6 bases, with 16 bases separating them. DNA of the CDR3: TGTGCCAGCAGTCGATTCTGGGGGGACCCCGGGGAGCTGTTTTTT. Translation gives CASSRFWGDPGELFF.

The chain carries TRBV15 and TRBJ1-2; TRBD1 matches at 8 bases. Germline loops: CDR1 LNHNV, CDR2 YYDKDF (reference sequence). Trimming at V came to 5 bases and at J to 8 bases, leaving 10 bases not matched to a gene. The CDR3 spans 14 residues. Here the CDR3 reads CATSSTGQGPGYTF. In nucleotides, the CDR3 is TGTGCCACCAGCTCTACCGGACAGGGTCCGGGCTACACCTTC. Variable domain in full (rest from reference TRBV15 and TRBJ1-2): DAMVIQNPRYQVTQFGKPVTLSCSQTLNHNVMYWYQQKSSQAPKLLFHYYDKDFNNEADTPDNFQSRRPNTSFCFLDIRSPGLGDTAMYLCATSSTGQGPGYTFGSGTRLTVV.

This sequence joins TRBV27 and TRBJ2-7, with D perhaps matching TRBD1 (6 bases). The CDR3 contains 14 residues. V shed 9 bases and J shed 6 bases, with 21 bases lying between them. Germline CDR1 and CDR2: MNHEY and SMNVEV (reference sequence). In DNA form, the CDR3 reads TGTGCCAGTACCGCGGGCAGGGGAATGGGCGAGCAGTACTTC. Protein product: CASTAGRGMGEQYF.

This clone was observed a few times. The gene calls are TRBV30 and TRBJ1-2; 9 nucleotides align to TRBD1. Looked up from germline, CDR1 is GTSNPN and CDR2 is SVGIG (reference sequence). CDR3 size: 15 residues. V lost 3 bases to trimming and J lost 2 bases; unmatched junction nucleotides: 7. The CDR3 DNA sequence: TGTGCCTGGAGGCGGGACAGGGCTTTAAACTATGGCTACACCTTC. Residues: CAWRRDRALNYGYTF. The variable domain in full, completed from reference TRBV30 and TRBJ1-2, reads SQTIHQWPATLVQPVGSPLSLECTVEGTSNPNLYWYRQAAGRGLQLLFYSVGIGQISSEVPQNLSASRPQDRQFILSSKKLLLSDSGFYLCAWRRDRALNYGYTFGSGTRLTVV.

The chain is built from TRBV28 and TRBJ1-5, with D possibly TRBD1 on 6 matching bases. This CDR3 contains 14 residues. CDR1 MDHEN and CDR2 SYDVKM come from the germline V gene. V lost 7 bases and J 2 bases, leaving 12 bases between the germline ends. The CDR3 loop is CASTLGQRNQPQHF. The DNA for the CDR3 is TGTGCCAGCACACTAGGACAGCGCAATCAGCCCCAGCATTTT. Filled out from reference TRBV28 and TRBJ1-5, the complete variable domain reads DVKVTQSSRYLVKRTGEKVFLECVQDMDHENMFWYRQDPGLGLRLIYFSYDVKMKEKGDIPEGYSVSREKKERFSLILESASTNQTSMYLCASTLGQRNQPQHFGDGTRLSIL.

The CDR3 sequence: CASSLYGGTEAFF. The CDR3 nucleotides read TGTGCCAGCAGTTTATACGGGGGGACTGAAGCTTTCTTT. The chain combines TRBV27 with TRBJ1-1, with D perhaps matching TRBD1 (5 bases). Trimming removed 1 base at V and 5 bases at J, with 8 bases between. Germline V gene data show CDR1 as MNHEY and CDR2 as SMNVEV (reference sequence). The CDR3 extends over 13 amino acids.

The chain carries TRBV27 and TRBJ2-7, with D hard to call. CDR3 length: 13 residues. Germline V gives CDR1 MNHEY, CDR2 SMNVEV (reference sequence). V lost 6 bases to trimming and J lost 0 bases, with 9 bases between them. The CDR3 spells CASRFVSSYEQYF. DNA of the CDR3: TGTGCCAGCAGATTCGTTAGCTCCTACGAGCAGTACTTC.

This rearrangement joins TRBV5-1 to TRBJ1-1, with 7 bases identical to TRBD1. Germline CDR1 and CDR2: SGHRS and YFSETQ. The CDR3 loop spans 16 amino acids. After removal of 2 bases from V and 1 base from J, the junction contained 8 bases not matched to a gene. The CDR3 sequence: CASSFKRTGENTEAFF. In DNA, the CDR3 is TGCGCCAGCAGCTTTAAACGAACAGGGGAGAACACTGAAGCTTTCTTT.

This clone was seen a single time. This chain connects TRBV4-1 to TRBJ2-1; 7 bases line up with TRBD2. Trimming at V came to 4 bases and at J to 5 bases, leaving 5 bases not matched to a gene. The V gene's germline CDR1 is MGHRA and CDR2 YSYEKL. The CDR3 length is 14 residues. The CDR3 DNA reads TGCGCCAGCAGCCGCCCGCTAGCGGACAATGAGCAGTTCTTC. Amino acids: CASSRPLADNEQFF.

This clone is a singleton in its sample. The chain links TRBV6-5 to TRBJ1-1; possibly TRBD1 for D (5 bases). V was shortened by 5 bases and J by 3 bases, with 10 bases between the two germline ends. The CDR3 extends over 13 amino acids. Germline loops: CDR1 MNHEY, CDR2 SVGAGI. CDR3 sequence (DNA): TGTGCCAGCAGTCGAGACAGTCACACTGAAGCTTTCTTT. Protein sequence: CASSRDSHTEAFF.

CDR3 loop: CASSFVGQGRGDEKLFF. The CDR3 nucleotides read TGTGCCAGCAGCTTTGTTGGACAGGGGAGAGGGGATGAAAAACTGTTTTTT. The chain links TRBV7-9 to TRBJ1-4, with 9 bases identical to TRBD1. J was trimmed by 6 bases and V by 3 bases; bases with no gene match: 11. The CDR3 extends over 17 amino acids. Germline values: CDR1 SEHNR, CDR2 FQNEAQ (reference sequence).

The CDR3 DNA reads as TGTGCCAGCAGCTTAGAGGGGGATGGAAACACCATATATTTT. Translated, it gives CASSLEGDGNTIYF. The chain recombines TRBV7-2 with TRBJ1-3; TRBD1 might be the D (6 bases). This CDR3 comprises 14 residues. Trimming stripped 1 base from V and 3 bases from J, with 7 bases between. Germline assignment: CDR1 SGHTA and CDR2 FQGNSA.

V is TRBV18 and J is TRBJ1-5; TRBD1 might be the D (6 bases). The CDR3 runs 16 residues. Trimming removed 1 base from V and 3 bases from J, with 13 bases in between. CDR1 KGHSH and CDR2 LQKENI come from the germline V gene. CDR3 region: CASSPLSGGPNQPQHF. The DNA for the CDR3 is TGTGCCAGCTCACCACTTTCTGGGGGCCCCAATCAGCCCCAGCATTTT.

The chain uses TRBV5-1 and TRBJ1-1; 7 bases are shared with TRBD1. The germline V gene has CDR1 SGHRS and CDR2 YFSETQ. The trim removed 7 bases at V and 1 base at J, leaving 7 bases unmatched. The CDR3 spans 14 residues. Here the CDR3 reads CASGPDRQNTEAFF. CDR3 sequence (DNA): TGCGCCAGCGGACCGGACAGGCAGAACACTGAAGCTTTCTTT.